The text below deals with one TCR beta chain. A read error may account for a junction end that differs from germline. The sample is drawn from a study of metastatic and nonmetastatic thyroid tumors. In the study's own analysis: Across clinicopathological groups, CDR3 differences served as the basis for building a distant-metastasis classifier for papillary thyroid cancer. MiXCR was used by TCRdb to re-call the PCR reads. V and J calls and clone size were set by TCRdb, not the authors. Of 3,000 or so clones listed, more than 30% are singletons. Germline CDR1 SGHRS, CDR2 YFSETQ. CDR3 length equals 20 residues. Treatment of any kind had been given to no patient before thyroid surgery.

The chain uses TRBV5-1 and TRBJ2-2; 9 bases line up with TRBD2. This sequence originates from a female donor with papillary thyroid cancer or a benign thyroid nodule (not recorded which). Some clones in this sample may be carry-over from other donors' samples. Sequencing used tumor tissue. The CDR3 is CASSSLISRPGGRDTGELFF. The CDR3, as DNA: TGCGCCAGCAGCTCGCTTATCTCCCGACCCGGCGGGAGGGACACCGGGGAGCTGTTTTTC.